A single sample gave rise to the 5 T cell receptor beta chains below, sequenced in a study of blood T cell repertoires in COVID-19. Profiling relied on immunoSEQ multiplex PCR, and the TCRdb table lists in-frame clones only, not all of them. The sample has more than 35,000 clones; about nine tenths are singletons. Input material: peripheral blood. The receptors shown here come from a human donor in a cohort sampled during active COVID-19.

In nucleotides, the CDR3 is TGTGCCAGCAGCCGTATTCCGGGAACCTACAATGAGCAGTTCTTC. It translates to CASSRIPGTYNEQFF. This chain connects TRBV7-8 to TRBJ2-1; maybe TRBD2 (5 bases). The length of the CDR3 is 15 residues. Germline V lookup: CDR1 SGHVS, CDR2 FQNEAQ. Trimming cost V 5 bases and J 2 bases, with 13 bases left between them.

The J gene is TRBJ1-1, the V gene TRBV5-1; TRBD1 matches at 7 bases. The CDR3 loop spans 13 amino acids. Germline CDR1 reads SGHRS; CDR2 reads YFSETQ. Trimming removed 4 bases from V and 6 bases from J; junction bases left unmatched: 6. The CDR3 spells CASSPRQGSEAFF. The CDR3 DNA reads as TGCGCCAGCAGCCCTCGACAGGGATCTGAAGCTTTCTTT.

The chain links TRBV27 to TRBJ1-6, with 7 bases that match TRBD1. CDR3 length: 17 amino acids. The J segment lost 10 bases and the V segment lost 2 bases, leaving 14 bases of the junction unmatched. Germline V gene data show CDR1 as MNHEY and CDR2 as SMNVEV (reference sequence). The CDR3 spells CASSLQASRQGGSPLHF. The DNA of the CDR3 is TGTGCCAGCAGTTTACAGGCCAGTCGACAGGGTGGCTCACCCCTCCACTTT.

This clone was found once. This sequence joins TRBV11-2 and TRBJ1-2, with 8 positions matching TRBD1. With 3 bases clipped from V and 4 bases from J, the junction kept 4 bases outside the gene matches. This CDR3 contains 14 residues. Looked up from germline, CDR1 is SGHAT and CDR2 is FQNNGV. In nucleotides, the CDR3 is TGTGCCAGCAGCTTCAACAGGGGGACCTATGGCTACACCTTC. Translating it yields CASSFNRGTYGYTF.

CDR3 in DNA: TGTGCCTGGAGTCGGGACAGGGGAGCAAACTATGGCTACACCTTC. This sequence encodes CAWSRDRGANYGYTF. The rearrangement links TRBV30 to TRBJ1-2; 10 bases fit TRBD1. The CDR3 spans 15 residues. V was pared by 2 bases and J by 2 bases, with 5 bases of the junction left unmatched. Per the germline V gene, CDR1 is GTSNPN and CDR2 is SVGIG (reference sequence).